This TCR beta chain emerged from a study of T-cell memory formation after mild COVID-19. Overall study findings and caveats: Within pre-infection memory, some responding clones were found, suggesting cross-reactive memory joined.

TCRdb redid the calling of the 5' RACE reads with MiXCR, one entry per CDR3 protein. The data show a few hundred thousand distinct CDR3 sequences, approximately 21% seen once. This CDR3 has 16 amino acids. V was pared by 3 bases and J by 3 bases, with 9 bases of the junction left unmatched. Germline V lookup: CDR1 LNHDA, CDR2 SQIVND (reference sequence). Concerning this clonotype itself: Its antigen is undetermined.

The sequence came from an adult woman who had mild COVID-19 (a few samples of this study predate the infection). Cell type and time point are not known. The chain has TRBV19 and TRBJ2-7, with 9 bases fitting TRBD2. Sample: PBMCs or a T cell subset sorted from them (not recorded which). This CDR3 reads CASSMGVAGADYEQYF. CDR3 DNA: TGTGCCAGTAGTATGGGGGTAGCGGGAGCCGACTACGAGCAGTACTTC.